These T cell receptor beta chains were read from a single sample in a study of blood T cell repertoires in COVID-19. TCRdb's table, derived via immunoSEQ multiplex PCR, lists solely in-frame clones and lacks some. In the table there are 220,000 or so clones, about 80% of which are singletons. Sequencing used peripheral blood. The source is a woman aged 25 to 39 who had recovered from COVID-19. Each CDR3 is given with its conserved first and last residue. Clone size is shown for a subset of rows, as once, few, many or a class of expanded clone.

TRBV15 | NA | CATSRGTSGYNEQFF
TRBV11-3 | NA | CASSLGCPNRDFIYGYTF
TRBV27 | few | CASSSVLRDSNYGYTF
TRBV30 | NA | CAWIPRDRNTGELFF
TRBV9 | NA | CASSGGGGMYNEQFF
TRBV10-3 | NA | CAISDTGELFF
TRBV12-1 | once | CASSADRTGVLQPQHF
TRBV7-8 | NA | CASSSLRRSYEQYF
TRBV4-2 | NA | CASSRGLAEYNEQFF
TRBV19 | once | CASSIGGSRLNAFF
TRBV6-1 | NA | CASREQGANQPQHF
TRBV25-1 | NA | CASSETLGQGKEETQYF
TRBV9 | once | CASSVHRQGPPGDYSTDTQYF
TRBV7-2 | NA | CASSPQREGRGETQYF
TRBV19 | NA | CASKGGPYEQYF
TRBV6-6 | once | CASSPGALSQETQYF